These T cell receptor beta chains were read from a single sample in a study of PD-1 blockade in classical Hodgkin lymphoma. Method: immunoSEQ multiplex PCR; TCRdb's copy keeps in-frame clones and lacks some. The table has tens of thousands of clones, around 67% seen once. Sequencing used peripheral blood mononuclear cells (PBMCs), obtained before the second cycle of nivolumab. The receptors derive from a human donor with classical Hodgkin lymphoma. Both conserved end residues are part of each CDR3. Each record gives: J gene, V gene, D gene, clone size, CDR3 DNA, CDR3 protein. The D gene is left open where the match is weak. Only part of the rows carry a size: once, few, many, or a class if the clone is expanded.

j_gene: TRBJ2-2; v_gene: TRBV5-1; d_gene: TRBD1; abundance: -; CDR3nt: TGCGCCAGCAGCTTGGGGTCAACAGGGGCCGGGGAGCTGTTTTTT; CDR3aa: CASSLGSTGAGELFF
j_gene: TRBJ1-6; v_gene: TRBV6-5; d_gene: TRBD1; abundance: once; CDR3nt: TGTGCCAGCAGTTACTCCGGGACAGGGGATTCACCCCTCCACTTT; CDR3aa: CASSYSGTGDSPLHF
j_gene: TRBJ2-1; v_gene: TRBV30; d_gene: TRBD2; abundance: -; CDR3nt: TGTGCCTGGAGTGTACGAGCGGGATACAATGAGCAGTTCTTC; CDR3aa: CAWSVRAGYNEQFF
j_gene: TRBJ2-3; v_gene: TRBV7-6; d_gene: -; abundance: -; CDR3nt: TGTGCCAGCAGCTTAGTCGGACCAGATACGCAGTATTTT; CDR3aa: CASSLVGPDTQYF
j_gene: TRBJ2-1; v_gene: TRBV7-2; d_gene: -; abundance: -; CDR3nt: TGTGCCAGCAGCTTCGTACAGTACAATGAGCAGTTCTTC; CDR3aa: CASSFVQYNEQFF
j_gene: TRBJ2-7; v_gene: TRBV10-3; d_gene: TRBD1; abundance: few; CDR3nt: TGTGCCATCAGTGAGACAGGGGGTTCGGCGAGCGAGCAGTACTTC; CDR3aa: CAISETGGSASEQYF
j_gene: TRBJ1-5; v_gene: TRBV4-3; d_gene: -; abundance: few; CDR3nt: TGCGCCAGCAGCAAGGGGTGGGGGAGCAATCAGCCCCAGCATTTT; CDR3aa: CASSKGWGSNQPQHF
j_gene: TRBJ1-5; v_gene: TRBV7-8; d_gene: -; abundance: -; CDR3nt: TGTGCCAGCAGCTTATTCGTGGGGCCCCAGCATTTT; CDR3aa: CASSLFVGPQHF
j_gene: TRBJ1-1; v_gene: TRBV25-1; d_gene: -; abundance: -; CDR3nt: TGTGCCAGCACGACTTCGGGAACTGAAGCTTTCTTT; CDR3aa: CASTTSGTEAFF
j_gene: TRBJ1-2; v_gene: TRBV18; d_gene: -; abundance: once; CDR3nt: TGTGCCAGCTCACTCGGGGCCGGTCGTGGGGATGGCTACACCTTC; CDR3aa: CASSLGAGRGDGYTF
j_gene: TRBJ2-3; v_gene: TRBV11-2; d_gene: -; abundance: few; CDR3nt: TGTGCCAGCAGCTTCAGCAGCACAGATACGCAGTATTTT; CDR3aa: CASSFSSTDTQYF
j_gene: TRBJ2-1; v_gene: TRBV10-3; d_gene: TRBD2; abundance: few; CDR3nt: TGTGCCATCGGCTATGGGGGGGACAATGAGCAGTTCTTC; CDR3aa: CAIGYGGDNEQFF
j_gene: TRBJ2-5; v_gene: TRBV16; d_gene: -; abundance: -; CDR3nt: TGTGCCAGCAGCCAACTAACAGGGAACCAAGAGACCCAGTACTTC; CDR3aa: CASSQLTGNQETQYF
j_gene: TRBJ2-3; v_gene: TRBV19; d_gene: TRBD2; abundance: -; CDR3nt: TGTGCCAGTAGTATACGGCGGGGGGGCACAGATACGCAGTATTTT; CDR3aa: CASSIRRGGTDTQYF
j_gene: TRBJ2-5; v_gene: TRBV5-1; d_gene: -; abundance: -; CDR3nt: TGCGCCAGCAGCAAATCGGGCCCCGGGGAGACCCGGTACTTC; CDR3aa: CASSKSGPGETRYF
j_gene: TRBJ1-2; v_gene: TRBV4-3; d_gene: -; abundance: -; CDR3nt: TGCGCCAGCAGCCTAAAAAGGGGCTCCTATGGCTACACCTTC; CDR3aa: CASSLKRGSYGYTF
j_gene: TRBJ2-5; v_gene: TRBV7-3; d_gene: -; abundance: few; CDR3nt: TGTGCCAGCAGCTCGGACAGAAGAGAGACCCAGTACTTC; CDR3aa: CASSSDRRETQYF
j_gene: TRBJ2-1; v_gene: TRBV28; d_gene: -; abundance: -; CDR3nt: TGTGCCAGCAGTCACAATTACAGGGCCTATGAGCAGTTCTTC; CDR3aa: CASSHNYRAYEQFF
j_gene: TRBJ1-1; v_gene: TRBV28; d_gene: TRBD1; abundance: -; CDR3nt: TGTGCCAGCAGTTTATGGGGACAGGCGGGCACTGAAGCTTTCTTT; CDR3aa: CASSLWGQAGTEAFF
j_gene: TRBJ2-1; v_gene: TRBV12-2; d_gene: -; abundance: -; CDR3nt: TGTGCAAGTCGCTCGAACAATGAGCAGTTCTTC; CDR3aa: CASRSNNEQFF
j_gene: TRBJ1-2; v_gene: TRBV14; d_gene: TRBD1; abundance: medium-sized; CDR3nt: TGTGCCAGCAGGCTTACAGGGGGCAGAGGTGGCTACACCTTC; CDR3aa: CASRLTGGRGGYTF
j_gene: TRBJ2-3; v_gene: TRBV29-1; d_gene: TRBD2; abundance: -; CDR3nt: TGCAGCGTTGAACTAGCGGGTGGGACTAGCACAGATACGCAGTATTTT; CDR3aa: CSVELAGGTSTDTQYF
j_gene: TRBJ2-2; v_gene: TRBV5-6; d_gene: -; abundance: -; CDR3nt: TGTGCCAGCAGCTGGGGCCCGACAGGCGCGAACACCGGGGAGCTGTTTTTT; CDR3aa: CASSWGPTGANTGELFF
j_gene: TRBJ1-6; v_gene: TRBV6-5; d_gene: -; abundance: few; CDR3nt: TGTGCCAGCAGTCCCAGTAGGGCTTGGGATTCACCCCTCCACTTT; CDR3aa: CASSPSRAWDSPLHF
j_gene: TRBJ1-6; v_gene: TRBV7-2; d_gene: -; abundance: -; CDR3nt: TGTGCCAGCAGCTTAGGGGTATCCTCCTATAATTCACCCCTCCACTTT; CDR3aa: CASSLGVSSYNSPLHF
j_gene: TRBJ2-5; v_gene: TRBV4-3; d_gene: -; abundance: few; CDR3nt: TGCGCCAGCAGCCAAGGGACGGTGCTAGAGACCCAGTACTTC; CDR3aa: CASSQGTVLETQYF
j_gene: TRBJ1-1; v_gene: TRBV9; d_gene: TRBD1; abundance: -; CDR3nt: TGTGCCAGCAGCGTAGAGGGACAGGGGTTCTCTGAAGCTTTCTTT; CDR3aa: CASSVEGQGFSEAFF
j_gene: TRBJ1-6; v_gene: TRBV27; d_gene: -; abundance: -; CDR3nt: TGTGCCAGCAGTTACCGGGACGGAGATTCACCCCTCCACTTT; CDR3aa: CASSYRDGDSPLHF
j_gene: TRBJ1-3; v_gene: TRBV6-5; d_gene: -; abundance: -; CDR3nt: TGTGCCAGCAGAACAGGGACGGAAGGAAACACCATATATTTT; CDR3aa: CASRTGTEGNTIYF
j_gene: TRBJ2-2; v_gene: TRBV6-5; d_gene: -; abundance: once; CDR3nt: TGTGCCAGCAGTTACTTGGCGTTCGCGAACACCGGGGAGCTGTTTTTT; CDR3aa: CASSYLAFANTGELFF
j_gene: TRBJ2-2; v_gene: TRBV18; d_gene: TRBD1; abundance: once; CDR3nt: TGTGCCAGCTCACGTCGACAGGGGGATAACGGGGAGCTGTTTTTT; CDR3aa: CASSRRQGDNGELFF
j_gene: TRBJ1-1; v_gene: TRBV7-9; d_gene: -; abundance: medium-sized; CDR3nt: TGTGCCAGCAGCTTATTGGAGACTGAAGCTTTCTTT; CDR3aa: CASSLLETEAFF
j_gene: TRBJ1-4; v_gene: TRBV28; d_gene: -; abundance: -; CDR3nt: TGTGCCAGCAGTCGACAGGTCTGGAGGGAAAAACTGTTTTTT; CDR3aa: CASSRQVWREKLFF
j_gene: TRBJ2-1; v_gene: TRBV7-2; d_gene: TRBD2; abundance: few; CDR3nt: TGTGCCAGCAGCTTTCGTCAGCGGGGGCCCTACAATGAGCAGTTCTTC; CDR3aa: CASSFRQRGPYNEQFF
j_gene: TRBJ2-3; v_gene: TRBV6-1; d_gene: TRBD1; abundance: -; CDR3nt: TGTGCCAGCAGACAGGACAGGGGAAGAGATACGCAGTATTTT; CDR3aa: CASRQDRGRDTQYF
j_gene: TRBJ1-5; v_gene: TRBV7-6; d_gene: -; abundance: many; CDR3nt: TGTGCCAGCAGCTTAGGCAACGCTCCCAATCAGCCCCAGCATTTT; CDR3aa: CASSLGNAPNQPQHF
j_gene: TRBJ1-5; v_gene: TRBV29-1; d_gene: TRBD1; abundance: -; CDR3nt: TGCAACAAAGAAAACCCCGAGACAGGGTGCGACAATCAGCCCCAGCATTTT; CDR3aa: CNKENPETGCDNQPQHF
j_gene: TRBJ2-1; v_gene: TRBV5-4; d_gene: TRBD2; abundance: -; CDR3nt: TGTGCCAGCACCATCGGGGGGGGAACCTACAATGAGCAGTTCTTC; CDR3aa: CASTIGGGTYNEQFF
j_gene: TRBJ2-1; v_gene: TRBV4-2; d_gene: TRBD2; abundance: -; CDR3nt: TGTGCCAGCAGCCAAGCGGTTAGCGGGGGGTCCCCCTCGTATGAGCAGTTCTTC; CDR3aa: CASSQAVSGGSPSYEQFF
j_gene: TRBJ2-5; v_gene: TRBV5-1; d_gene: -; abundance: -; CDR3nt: TGCGCCAGCAGCTTAGTGGCCGGGGTCGAGACCCAGTACTTC; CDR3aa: CASSLVAGVETQYF
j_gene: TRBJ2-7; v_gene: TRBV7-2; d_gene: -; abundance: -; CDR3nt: TGTGCCAGCAGCGCGGGCTACAGCTCCTACGAGCAGTACTTC; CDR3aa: CASSAGYSSYEQYF
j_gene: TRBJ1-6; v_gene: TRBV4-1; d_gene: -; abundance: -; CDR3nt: TGCGCCAGCAGCCTCTACCCGGTTTTGGAGAATAATTCACCCCTCCACTTT; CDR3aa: CASSLYPVLENNSPLHF
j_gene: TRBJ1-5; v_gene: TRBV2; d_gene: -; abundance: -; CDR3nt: TGTGCCAGCAGTTTAGACACAATTCAGCCCCAGCATTTT; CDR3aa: CASSLDTIQPQHF
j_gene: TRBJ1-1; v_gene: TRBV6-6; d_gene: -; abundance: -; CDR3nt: TGTGCCAGCAGTTATGGGGGAAGCACTGAAGCTTTCTTT; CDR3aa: CASSYGGSTEAFF
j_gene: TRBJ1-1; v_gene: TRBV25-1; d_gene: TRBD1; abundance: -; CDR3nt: TGTGCCAGCAGTGAAGAGGGGGCGGCCCATGAAGCTTTCTTT; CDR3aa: CASSEEGAAHEAFF
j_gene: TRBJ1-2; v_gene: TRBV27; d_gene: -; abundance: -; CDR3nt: TGTGCCAGCAGTTTATCACGGGGGGCTGGCTATGGCTACACCTTC; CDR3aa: CASSLSRGAGYGYTF
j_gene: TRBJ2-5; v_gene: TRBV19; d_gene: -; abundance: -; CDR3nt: TGTGCCAGTAGTATAGGGACTCCTATCCCCCAAGAGACCCAGTACTTC; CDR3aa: CASSIGTPIPQETQYF
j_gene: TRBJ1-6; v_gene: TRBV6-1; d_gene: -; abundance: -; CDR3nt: TGTGCCAGCAGTGGGATGGCAGGAGGCTCCTATAATTCACCCCTCCACTTT; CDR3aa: CASSGMAGGSYNSPLHF
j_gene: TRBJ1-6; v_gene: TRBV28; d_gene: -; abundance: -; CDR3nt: TGTGCCAGCACCCTAGATGCGGTTCGAACACCCCTCCACTTT; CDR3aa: CASTLDAVRTPLHF
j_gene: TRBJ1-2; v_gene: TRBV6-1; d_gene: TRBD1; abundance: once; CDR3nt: TGTGCCAGCAAATTGGACAGGGCAGTTAACTATGGCTACACCTTC; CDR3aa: CASKLDRAVNYGYTF
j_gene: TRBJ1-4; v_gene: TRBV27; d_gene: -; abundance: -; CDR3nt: TGTGCCAGCAGTTTACAAGAAAAACTGTTTTTT; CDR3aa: CASSLQEKLFF
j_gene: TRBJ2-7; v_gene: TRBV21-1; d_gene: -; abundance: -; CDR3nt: TGTGCCAGCAGCACGGGACAAGACTACGAGCAGTACTTC; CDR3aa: CASSTGQDYEQYF
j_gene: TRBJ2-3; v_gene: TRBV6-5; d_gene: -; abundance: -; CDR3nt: TGTGCCAGCAGTTACGGGATTAGCACAGATACGCAGTATTTT; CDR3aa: CASSYGISTDTQYF
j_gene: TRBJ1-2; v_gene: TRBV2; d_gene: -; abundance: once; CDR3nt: TGTGCCAGCAGAACTCAGCAGGATAACTATGGCTACACCTTC; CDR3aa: CASRTQQDNYGYTF